What follows are 21 T cell receptor beta chains derived from one specimen sequenced in a study of control samples from healthy donors and cancer patients. Sequenced by immunoSEQ multiplex PCR; TCRdb stores in-frame clones only, minus some. Here the sample spans around 200,000 clones, approximately 92% being singletons. The sample comprised blood. All receptors derive from a man aged 18 to 30 in good health.

The chain links TRBV10-3 to TRBJ1-2, with D unresolved. CDR3 length: 14 amino acids. CDR1 is ENHRY, CDR2 SYGVKD, per germline. Trimming pared 10 bases from V and 5 bases from J, leaving 20 bases between. CDR3: CATVEPPGPYGYTF. The CDR3 nucleotides read TGTGCCACCGTTGAACCACCCGGGCCATATGGCTACACCTTC.

The chain combines TRBV11-3 with TRBJ2-1; TRBD2 matches 16 bases. V was pared by 6 bases and J by 9 bases, with 14 bases of the junction left unmatched. Germline CDR1 reads SGHNT; CDR2 reads YENEEA. The length of the CDR3 is 18 residues. CDR3 DNA: TGTGCCAGCAGTCACAAGGGACTAGCGGGGGGGCTTGCTACTGAGCAGTTCTTC. Translated, it gives CASSHKGLAGGLATEQFF.

The CDR3 region is CASSRGDRYNEKLFF. CDR3 DNA: TGTGCCAGCAGTAGGGGGGACAGGTATAATGAAAAACTGTTTTTT. The V call is TRBV27, the J call TRBJ1-4; 8 bases map to TRBD1. Looked up from germline, CDR1 is MNHEY and CDR2 is SMNVEV (reference sequence). With V trimmed by 5 bases and J by 4 bases, 6 bases remained unmatched. CDR3 size: 15 residues. Complete variable domain (other parts from reference TRBV27 and TRBJ1-4): EAQVTQNPRYLITVTGKKLTVTCSQNMNHEYMSWYRQDPGLGLRQIYYSMNVEVTDKGDVPEGYKVSRKEKRNFPLILESPSPNQTSLYFCASSRGDRYNEKLFFGSGTQLSVL.

The CDR3 region has the DNA TGTGCTAGTGCGAGGGGGCAGCTATCGCAAGAAATGAACACTGAAGCTTTCTTT. This encodes CASARGQLSQEMNTEAFF. The chain links TRBV12-5 to TRBJ1-1; 7 bases agree with TRBD1. In germline, CDR1 is LGHNT, CDR2 FRNRAP. Trimming cost V 7 bases and J 0 bases; bases outside gene matches: 17. The CDR3 extends over 18 amino acids.

This chain uses TRBV27 with TRBJ2-2; D is unclear. This CDR3 has 12 residues. Trimming pared 6 bases from V and 8 bases from J, leaving 10 bases between. Germline values: CDR1 MNHEY, CDR2 SMNVEV (reference sequence). DNA of the CDR3: TGTGCCAGCAGCCTACCCAAGGGGGAGCTGTTTTTT. This translates into CASSLPKGELFF.

The genes are TRBV19 and TRBJ2-2; TRBD1 might be the D (5 bases). The V end lost 1 base, the J end lost 0 bases, and 12 bases lay between the germline ends. The CDR3 covers 17 residues. CDR1 and CDR2 (germline): LNHDA, SQIVND (reference sequence). The CDR3 sequence: CASSIGGRASNTGELFF. The CDR3 region has the DNA TGTGCCAGTAGTATAGGGGGCAGGGCGTCGAACACCGGGGAGCTGTTTTTT.

This chain joins TRBV2 and TRBJ2-7; 9 positions match TRBD1. V dropped 5 bases and J dropped 2; count of bases not matched to a gene: 4. This CDR3 contains 14 residues. Germline V gene lookup returns CDR1 SNHLY and CDR2 FYNNEI. The CDR3 loop is CASSTGTGTYEQYF. The CDR3 coding sequence is TGTGCCAGCAGTACCGGGACAGGGACCTACGAGCAGTACTTC. Complete variable domain (other parts from reference TRBV2 and TRBJ2-7): EPEVTQTPSHQVTQMGQEVILRCVPISNHLYFYWYRQILGQKVEFLVSFYNNEISEKSEIFDDQFSVERPDGSNFTLKIRSTKLEDSAMYFCASSTGTGTYEQYFGPGTRLTVT.

The rearrangement uses TRBV7-9 and TRBJ1-4; D is perhaps TRBD1 (6 bases). CDR1 and CDR2 (germline): SEHNR, FQNEAQ (reference sequence). The CDR3 has 16 residues. V dropped 5 bases and J dropped 7 bases, with 20 bases sitting between them. CDR3 DNA: TGTGCCAGCAGCCTCGTTCGGGGGCCGGGAAGTGAAAAACTGTTTTTT. Residues: CASSLVRGPGSEKLFF.

V gene TRBV5-6 combines with J gene TRBJ2-5; 9 bases align to TRBD1. Germline V CDR1 and CDR2: SGHDT, YYEEEE. V trimming: 0 bases; J trimming: 4 bases; junction bases outside the gene matches: 7. This CDR3 spans 16 amino acids. The CDR3 DNA follows: TGTGCCAGCAGCTTGGTTGGGCGGACAGGGGCAGAGACCCAGTACTTC. Protein: CASSLVGRTGAETQYF.

The V call is TRBV30, the J call TRBJ1-6; unclear D gene. Germline assignment: CDR1 GTSNPN and CDR2 SVGIG (reference sequence). This CDR3 contains 13 residues. Trimming pared 2 bases from V and 9 bases from J, leaving 11 bases between. The CDR3 DNA reads as TGTGCCTGGAGTCCCAGGTCGGGTTCACCCCTCCACTTT. The encoded protein is CAWSPRSGSPLHF.

V is TRBV14 and J is TRBJ2-5; D tentatively reads TRBD1 or TRBD2 (5 bases each). Looked up from germline, CDR1 is SGHDN and CDR2 is FVKESK. V was clipped by 1 base and J by 2 bases, with 11 bases between them. CDR3 length equals 15 residues. CDR3 sequence reads: CASSQGGREQETQYF. In DNA form, the CDR3 reads TGTGCCAGCAGCCAAGGGGGACGGGAACAAGAGACCCAGTACTTC.

This chain joins TRBV6-1 and TRBJ2-5; D is possibly TRBD1 or TRBD2 (5 bases each). With 4 bases removed from V and 0 bases from J, the gap between germline ends came to 15 bases. CDR3 length equals 16 residues. From germline, CDR1 is MNHNS and CDR2 SASEGT. The CDR3 bases are TGTGCCAGCAGTGTCCGGGACCGAACATACCAAGAGACCCAGTACTTC. Translation gives CASSVRDRTYQETQYF.

The rearrangement links TRBV5-1 to TRBJ2-7, with TRBD1 matching over 7 bases. The CDR3 sequence is 12 residues long. Unmatched junction bases numbered 4, after V lost 7 bases and J lost 3 bases. Looked up from germline, CDR1 is SGHRS and CDR2 is YFSETQ. CDR3 DNA: TGCGCCAGCGGCCGGGACAGCTACGAGCAGTACTTC. This encodes CASGRDSYEQYF.

The chain carries TRBV27 and TRBJ1-1; TRBD1 matches at 12 bases. Germline CDR1 and CDR2: MNHEY and SMNVEV (reference sequence). The CDR3 runs to 16 residues. V trimming: 3 bases; J trimming: 1 base; junction bases outside the gene matches: 3. CDR3 bases: TGTGCCAGCAGTTTGGGACAGGGGGCCGGGAACACTGAAGCTTTCTTT. It codes for CASSLGQGAGNTEAFF.

The V gene is TRBV2, the J gene TRBJ1-6; no reliable D call. This CDR3 is built from 13 residues. Looked up from germline, CDR1 is SNHLY and CDR2 is FYNNEI. Trimming took off 7 bases at V and 4 bases at J, with 8 bases between the two ends. CDR3: CASISRYNSPLHF. For the CDR3, the DNA is TGTGCCAGCATTTCAAGATATAATTCACCCCTCCACTTT.

This clone was detected once. The chain carries TRBV9 and TRBJ1-6; tentative D call: TRBD1 (5 bases). Trimming removed 3 bases at V and 0 bases at J, with 10 bases between. CDR3 size: 16 residues. The germline V gene has CDR1 SGDLS and CDR2 YYNGEE. The CDR3 DNA sequence: TGTGCCAGCAGCGAAGGACACAGCTCCTATAATTCACCCCTCCACTTT. This sequence encodes CASSEGHSSYNSPLHF. Together with reference TRBV9 and TRBJ1-6, the CDR3 gives the full variable domain: DSGVTQTPKHLITATGQRVTLRCSPRSGDLSVYWYQQSLDQGLQFLIQYYNGEERAKGNILERFSAQQFPDLHSELNLSSLELGDSALYFCASSEGHSSYNSPLHFGNGTRLTVT.

The chain recombines TRBV7-6 with TRBJ1-6; D gene ambiguous. Germline CDR1 and CDR2: SGHVS and FNYEAQ. This CDR3 is 13 amino acids long. Trimming took off 8 bases at V and 2 bases at J, with 7 bases between the two ends. In nucleotides, the CDR3 is TGTGCCAGCCGCAGCACCTATAATTCACCCCTCCACTTT. This gives the protein CASRSTYNSPLHF. Together with reference TRBV7-6 and TRBJ1-6, the CDR3 gives the full variable domain: GAGVSQSPRYKVTKRGQDVALRCDPISGHVSLYWYRQALGQGPEFLTYFNYEAQQDKSGLPNDRFSAERPEGSISTLTIQRTEQRDSAMYRCASRSTYNSPLHFGNGTRLTVT.

The gene calls are TRBV4-1 and TRBJ2-7, with D possibly being TRBD2 (7 bases). The V end was cut by 0 bases, the J end by 5 bases, with 14 bases between. The germline V gene has CDR1 MGHRA and CDR2 YSYEKL. The CDR3 is 15 amino acids. CDR3 sequence: CASSQEGGAPNEQYF. CDR3 DNA: TGCGCCAGCAGCCAAGAAGGGGGGGCGCCTAACGAGCAGTACTTC.

The rearrangement uses TRBV2 and TRBJ2-1; the match to TRBD2 covers 12 bases. In germline, CDR1 is SNHLY, CDR2 FYNNEI. V shed 6 bases, J shed 4 bases, and the junction held 1 base outside the gene matches. This CDR3 comprises 14 residues. The CDR3 DNA follows: TGTGCCAGCAGCGGACTAGCGGGGTACAATGAGCAGTTCTTC. Its translation: CASSGLAGYNEQFF.

The J gene is TRBJ1-3, the V gene TRBV7-9; D unclear. Looked up from germline, CDR1 is SEHNR and CDR2 is FQNEAQ (reference sequence). CDR3 length: 19 amino acids. V gave up 1 base and J gave up 0 bases, with 19 bases separating them. The CDR3 loop reads CASSLGFVELMSSGNTIYF. CDR3 DNA: TGTGCCAGCAGCTTAGGGTTTGTGGAATTGATGAGCTCTGGAAACACCATATATTTT.

The rearrangement uses TRBV5-8 and TRBJ1-2; the D gene is possibly TRBD1 (5 bases). With 0 bases removed from V and 3 bases from J, the gap between germline ends came to 18 bases. The V gene's germline CDR1 is SGHTS and CDR2 YDEGEE. This CDR3 spans 17 amino acids. The CDR3 is CASSLEGGLGGDYGYTF. The CDR3 nucleotides are TGTGCCAGCAGCTTGGAGGGTGGCCTGGGGGGAGACTATGGCTACACCTTC.